This T cell receptor beta chain was retrieved from a study of blood T cell repertoires in COVID-19. As for the study in general: There were acute and convalescent COVID-19 samples, and they came from the United States, Italy and Spain.

Original data processing: Estimates of nucleated cell counts were drawn from the amplification of reference gene primers. TCRdb keeps only in-frame clones here, not all; method: immunoSEQ multiplex PCR. D and trimming were read from the DNA, whereas the V and J calls and clone size are those reported in that table. The sample includes about 200,000 clones, approximately 81% seen only once; the top ten take 4.9%. CDR1 KGHSH and CDR2 LQKENI come from the germline V gene. This CDR3 spans 14 amino acids. Trimming took off 3 bases at V and 6 bases at J, with 12 bases between the two ends. The chain combines TRBV18 with TRBJ1-5; D possibly corresponds to TRBD1 (6 bases). The source material was peripheral blood. This clonotype originated in a woman over 75 with acute or convalescent COVID-19. CDR3 sequence (DNA): TGTGCCAGCTCACCGTGGGGGCAGAGTCAGCCCCAGCATTTT. Translating gives CASSPWGQSQPQHF. Looking up the rest from reference TRBV18 and TRBJ1-5 gives the full variable domain: NAGVMQNPRHLVRRRGQEARLRCSPMKGHSHVYWYRQLPEEGLKFMVYLQKENIIDESGMPKERFSAEFPKEGPSILRIQQVVRGDSAAYFCASSPWGQSQPQHFGDGTRLSIL.